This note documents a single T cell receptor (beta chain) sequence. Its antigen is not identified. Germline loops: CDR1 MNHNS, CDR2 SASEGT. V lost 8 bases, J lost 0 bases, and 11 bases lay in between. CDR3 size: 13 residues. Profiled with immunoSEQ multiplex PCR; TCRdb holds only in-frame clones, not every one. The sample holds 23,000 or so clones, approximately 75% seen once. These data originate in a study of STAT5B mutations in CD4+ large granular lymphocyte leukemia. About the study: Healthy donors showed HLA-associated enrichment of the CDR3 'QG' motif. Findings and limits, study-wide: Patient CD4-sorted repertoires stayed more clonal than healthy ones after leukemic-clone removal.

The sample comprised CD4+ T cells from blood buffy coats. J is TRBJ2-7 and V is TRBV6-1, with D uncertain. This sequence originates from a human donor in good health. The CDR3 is CASGRPSSYEQYF. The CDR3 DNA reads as TGTGCCAGCGGTCGGCCTAGCTCCTACGAGCAGTACTTC.